The source of this T cell receptor beta chain is a study of shared clonotypes between healthy human individuals. Across the whole study: CD4 naive and memory got three plates each, CD8 naive two, CD8 memory one. Study-wide results and limits: Clonotypes shared by all four sorted-subset donors had higher generation probabilities than non-shared clonotypes.

CDR1 is MDHEN, CDR2 SYDVKM, per germline. Trimming cost V 6 bases and J 4 bases, with 13 bases left between them. The length of the CDR3 is 14 residues. As regards this clone: The antigen is unknown.

Several immunoSEQ plates received, in even portions, the genomic DNA of each subset. Data came from immunoSEQ multiplex PCR; TCRdb stores just in-frame clones and leaves some out. Among 850,000 to 1,200,000 clones, roughly 80% were seen once, and the ten largest hold 1.2% to 1.5%. This sequence joins TRBV28 and TRBJ1-3; perhaps TRBD1 as D (6 bases). The TCR originated in a man younger than 35 in good health. Input material: memory CD4+ T cells sorted from blood. The sample's subset: CD45RA-negative fraction. In nucleotides, the CDR3 is TGTGCCAGCAGCCCACAGGGAGGGGGAAACACCATATATTTT. This sequence encodes CASSPQGGGNTIYF. The full variable domain, rest sourced from reference TRBV28 and TRBJ1-3, is DVKVTQSSRYLVKRTGEKVFLECVQDMDHENMFWYRQDPGLGLRLIYFSYDVKMKEKGDIPEGYSVSREKKERFSLILESASTNQTSMYLCASSPQGGGNTIYFGEGSWLTVV.